The 27 T cell receptor beta chains below were found in one sample sequenced in a study of blood T cell repertoires in COVID-19. Using immunoSEQ multiplex PCR, the repertoire was profiled, and TCRdb retains in-frame clones only, with some absent. This table holds approximately 210,000 clones, 75% to 85% found once. The material sequenced was PBMCs or T cells enriched from blood (not recorded which). The receptors shown here come from a man between 25 and 39 years old with acute COVID-19.

The V gene is TRBV29-1, the J gene TRBJ1-1; D unresolved. The CDR3 loop spans 12 amino acids. Per the germline V gene, CDR1 is SQVTM and CDR2 is ANQGSEA. V lost 4 bases and J 5 bases, leaving 11 bases between the germline ends. CDR3 DNA sequence: TGCAGCGTTGGGCCCCTAGAGACTGAAGCTTTCTTT. It encodes CSVGPLETEAFF.

The chain uses TRBV9 and TRBJ1-2, with D maybe TRBD1 (6 bases). CDR1 is SGDLS and CDR2 is YYNGEE in the germline V gene. The ends were cut back, 7 bases at V and 6 bases at J, with 19 bases in the middle. The CDR3 covers 14 residues. CDR3 coding DNA: TGTGCCAGCGGCGGGGCCATTACAGGGAATGGCTACACCTTC. It codes for CASGGAITGNGYTF.

This chain links TRBV29-1 with TRBJ2-7; D is perhaps TRBD2 (6 bases). Germline V gives CDR1 SQVTM, CDR2 ANQGSEA. V lost 7 bases, J lost 1 base, and 14 bases lay in between. The CDR3 extends over 13 amino acids. In DNA form, the CDR3 reads TGCAGCGCCCGTGCGGGGTTATCCTACGAGCAGTACTTC. It specifies CSARAGLSYEQYF.

The chain combines TRBV6-4 with TRBJ2-3; 10 nucleotides align to TRBD1. CDR1 MRHNA and CDR2 SNTAGT come from the germline V gene. The CDR3 is made up of 16 amino acids. V was pared by 0 bases and J by 5 bases, with 5 bases of the junction left unmatched. CDR3 in amino acids: CASSDSGGQGRDTQYF. CDR3 nucleotide sequence: TGTGCCAGCAGTGACTCAGGGGGACAGGGGAGAGATACGCAGTATTTT.

This rearrangement joins TRBV11-3 to TRBJ1-1; D is uncertain. Deletions cut 5 bases from V and 0 bases from J, with 7 bases between. CDR1 is SGHNT, CDR2 YENEEA, per germline. The CDR3 runs 13 residues. The CDR3 here is CASSVRLNTEAFF. DNA for the CDR3: TGTGCCAGCAGCGTCCGGTTGAACACTGAAGCTTTCTTT.

V and J are TRBV13 and TRBJ1-2, with TRBD1 matching over 8 bases. From germline, CDR1 is PRHDT and CDR2 FYEKMQ (reference sequence). CDR3 length: 14 amino acids. The trim removed 4 bases at V and 10 bases at J, leaving 11 bases unmatched. Written as DNA, the CDR3 is TGTGCCAGCAGCTCCCCCCGGGACAGGAGTCACTACACCTTC. This gives the protein CASSSPRDRSHYTF.

The chain carries TRBV7-3 and TRBJ2-3; the D gene is possibly TRBD2 (6 bases). Germline V gene lookup returns CDR1 SGHTA and CDR2 FQGTGA. The V end was cut by 5 bases, the J end by 3 bases, with 15 bases between. This CDR3 comprises 15 residues. This CDR3 is CASSPWAGRTDTQYF. Written as DNA, the CDR3 is TGTGCCAGCAGCCCGTGGGCGGGGAGAACAGATACGCAGTATTTT.

This clone was counted once. The J gene is TRBJ2-3, the V gene TRBV30; D gene ambiguous. Germline values: CDR1 GTSNPN, CDR2 SVGIG (reference sequence). The CDR3 totals 14 residues. V was shortened by 0 bases and J by 0 bases, with 7 bases between the two germline ends. The CDR3 DNA reads as TGTGCCTGGAGTGTTTCCTCGAGCACAGATACGCAGTATTTT. Translated: CAWSVSSSTDTQYF.

The chain employs TRBV30 and TRBJ2-7; the D gene is possibly TRBD1 (6 bases). The V gene's germline CDR1 is GTSNPN and CDR2 SVGIG (reference sequence). The CDR3 is 12 residues long. The V end was cut by 4 bases, the J end by 7 bases, with 14 bases between. The CDR3 bases are TGTGCCTGGACCCACAGGGCACAAGAGCAGTACTTC. Protein: CAWTHRAQEQYF.

The chain combines TRBV5-1 with TRBJ1-3; D not certain. The germline V gene has CDR1 SGHRS and CDR2 YFSETQ. This CDR3 has 16 residues. The V end lost 0 bases, the J end lost 2 bases, and 12 bases lay between the germline ends. CDR3 sequence: CASSLAEGVPGNTIYF. CDR3 nucleotide sequence: TGCGCCAGCAGCTTGGCTGAGGGTGTGCCTGGAAACACCATATATTTT.

V gene TRBV7-2 combines with J gene TRBJ2-7; no firm D call. This CDR3 contains 15 residues. Germline CDR1 is SGHTA and CDR2 is FQGNSA. V was trimmed by 1 base and J by 0 bases, leaving 10 bases between them. CDR3 sequence: CASSLDPTTSYEQYF. For the CDR3, the DNA is TGTGCCAGCAGCTTAGATCCCACAACCTCCTACGAGCAGTACTTC.

This chain joins TRBV5-5 and TRBJ2-3; no clear D. Trimming took off 3 bases at V and 3 bases at J, with 8 bases between the two ends. The germline V gene has CDR1 SGHKS and CDR2 YYEKEE (reference sequence). This CDR3 spans 13 amino acids. The DNA for the CDR3 is TGTGCCAGCAGCTGGGCAGGTACAGATACGCAGTATTTT. This translates into CASSWAGTDTQYF.

The J gene is TRBJ2-6, the V gene TRBV28; D gene ambiguous. Germline V gene lookup returns CDR1 MDHEN and CDR2 SYDVKM. The CDR3 spans 16 residues. V shed 3 bases and J shed 4 bases, with 13 bases lying between them. The CDR3 nucleotides read TGTGCCAGCAGTTTCACATCAAATGCCGGGGCCAACGTCCTGACTTTC. Amino acid sequence: CASSFTSNAGANVLTF.

This rearrangement joins TRBV27 to TRBJ1-6, with a weak D call TRBD1 (5 bases). CDR3 size: 18 residues. In germline, CDR1 is MNHEY, CDR2 SMNVEV (reference sequence). V lost 5 bases to trimming and J lost 3 bases, with 20 bases between them. CDR3 coding DNA: TGTGCCAGCAGTCCCCCTCCCGGGGGGTTTAACTATAATTCACCCCTCCACTTT. It translates to CASSPPPGGFNYNSPLHF.

This clone was detected only a few times. This chain links TRBV30 with TRBJ2-7, with no clear D. V lost 3 bases, J lost 5 bases, and 14 bases lay in between. Germline V lookup: CDR1 GTSNPN, CDR2 SVGIG (reference sequence). The CDR3 sequence is 13 residues long. The CDR3 protein is CAWSASSTHEQYF. The DNA of the CDR3 is TGTGCCTGGAGCGCCTCATCAACTCACGAGCAGTACTTC.

The chain employs TRBV5-1 and TRBJ1-1; tentatively, D is TRBD1 (5 bases). V was shortened by 0 bases and J by 6 bases, with 15 bases between the two germline ends. The CDR3 has 15 amino acids. CDR1 SGHRS and CDR2 YFSETQ come from the germline V gene. This chain's CDR3 is CASSLDRTIGSEAFF. The CDR3 DNA reads as TGCGCCAGCAGCTTGGACAGGACCATAGGGTCTGAAGCTTTCTTT.

The chain is built from TRBV4-2 and TRBJ2-1; a possible D gene is TRBD2 (5 bases). V lost 1 base to trimming and J lost 2 bases, with 15 bases between them. Germline V gene lookup returns CDR1 LGHNA and CDR2 YNFKEQ. The CDR3 sequence is 17 residues long. The DNA of the CDR3 is TGTGCCAGCAGCCAAGGTAAGGCTAGCAGTGCCTACAATGAGCAGTTCTTC. Amino acids: CASSQGKASSAYNEQFF.

V gene TRBV2 combines with J gene TRBJ2-5, with D maybe TRBD1 (5 bases). CDR1 SNHLY and CDR2 FYNNEI come from the germline V gene. The CDR3 spans 14 residues. V was pared by 4 bases and J by 5 bases, with 14 bases between. CDR3 residues: CASSGQGGLETQYF. The CDR3 bases are TGTGCCAGCAGTGGCCAGGGTGGGTTGGAGACCCAGTACTTC.

V usage is TRBV28 and J usage is TRBJ1-4; perhaps TRBD1 as D (5 bases). Trimming pared 7 bases from V and 8 bases from J, leaving 17 bases between. The CDR3 sequence is 14 residues long. The germline V gene encodes CDR1 MDHEN and CDR2 SYDVKM. The CDR3 sequence is CASTEAGGGEKLFF. In DNA, the CDR3 is TGTGCCAGCACTGAGGCCGGGGGTGGGGAAAAACTGTTTTTT.

The chain uses TRBV3-1 (or the pseudogene TRBV3-2) and TRBJ1-1; 8 bases fit TRBD1. The V and J ends lost 1 base and 4 bases, in that order; junction bases with no gene match: 5. The CDR3 has 15 residues. Germline V gene data show CDR1 as LGHDT and CDR2 as YNNKEL (reference sequence). The CDR3 nucleotides read TGTGCCAGCAGCCAAGCACACAGGGGGTCCACTGAAGCTTTCTTT. Translating gives CASSQAHRGSTEAFF.

CDR3 DNA: TGTGCCAGCAGCGCAGGGACAGGGGGTAAGCAGCCCCAGCATTTT. Translation gives CASSAGTGGKQPQHF. The chain employs TRBV7-2 and TRBJ1-5, with 11 bases that match TRBD1. The germline CDR1 and CDR2 sequences are SGHTA and FQGNSA. J lost 7 bases, V lost 5 bases, and 7 bases had no gene match. The CDR3 has 15 residues.

The chain has TRBV7-9 and TRBJ1-2; D is possibly TRBD1 (6 bases). Between the trimmed V and J ends, which lost 5 bases and 1 base, there was a span of 14 bases. CDR3 length equals 15 residues. Germline V lookup: CDR1 SEHNR, CDR2 FQNEAQ (reference sequence). The CDR3 here is CASSPSGGHNYGYTF. CDR3 sequence (DNA): TGTGCCAGCAGCCCGTCGGGGGGGCATAACTATGGCTACACCTTC.

The gene calls are TRBV28 and TRBJ1-1, with D perhaps TRBD1 (5 bases). The V and J ends lost 2 bases and 3 bases respectively, with 10 bases between them. The V gene's germline CDR1 is MDHEN and CDR2 SYDVKM. This CDR3 has 14 residues. CDR3 DNA: TGTGCCAGCAGTTTACCCGGGGGGTACACTGAAGCTTTCTTT. It codes for CASSLPGGYTEAFF.

The chain joins TRBV4-2 to TRBJ2-1; 11 bases agree with TRBD2. Trimming at V came to 4 bases and at J to 2 bases, leaving 4 bases not matched to a gene. There are 16 residues in the CDR3. The germline V gene has CDR1 LGHNA and CDR2 YNFKEQ. This chain's CDR3 is CASSLIAGGPYNEQFF. The DNA for the CDR3 is TGTGCCAGCAGCCTCATAGCGGGGGGGCCCTACAATGAGCAGTTCTTC.

The chain links TRBV5-1 to TRBJ1-6, with 7 bases identical to TRBD1. Germline lookup yields CDR1 SGHRS and CDR2 YFSETQ. The V segment lost 4 bases and the J segment 5 bases; nucleotides outside the gene matches: 6. The CDR3 contains 15 residues. The CDR3 nucleotides read TGCGCCAGCAGCCGGGGGACAGATCATAATTCACCCCTCCACTTT. This encodes CASSRGTDHNSPLHF.

This clone was detected only a few times. The chain combines TRBV18 with TRBJ1-5, with TRBD1 identical over 12 bases. Looked up from germline, CDR1 is KGHSH and CDR2 is LQKENI. There are 16 residues in the CDR3. V was clipped by 3 bases and J by 7 bases; unmatched bases: 7. CDR3 nucleotides: TGTGCCAGCTCACCTGGGACAGGGGGCGCCGAACAGCCCCAGCATTTT. As protein: CASSPGTGGAEQPQHF.

V is TRBV27 and J is TRBJ1-2, with TRBD1 identical over 7 bases. Germline CDR1 MNHEY, CDR2 SMNVEV (reference sequence). V shed 5 bases and J 2 bases; nucleotides not matched to a gene: 5. This CDR3 contains 14 residues. The DNA for the CDR3 is TGTGCCAGCAGTCTGCGGGGACAGAACTATGGCTACACCTTC. Amino acids: CASSLRGQNYGYTF.